This is a list of T cell receptor beta chains from one sample in a study of T-cell reconstitution after alpha-beta-depleted transplantation in children. TCRdb reprocessed the PCR reads via MiXCR and lists one record per CDR3 protein. The sample has about 440,000 distinct CDR3 sequences; about 40% are singletons. Sample: PBMCs, taken before TCRalphabeta/CD19-depleted stem cell transplant. The receptors come from a girl aged 2 to 10 with aplastic anemia, due to receive a stem cell transplant. Both conserved end residues are part of each CDR3. The D gene is left open where the match is weak. Only some rows state a clone size, as once, few, many or a class for expanded clones.

V,J,D,size,CDR3,DNA
TRBV20-1,TRBJ1-2,NA,few,CSARVGHWGNESGYTF,TGCAGTGCTAGAGTCGGGCATTGGGGAAACGAATCTGGCTACACCTTC
TRBV29-1,TRBJ2-5,NA,few,CSVMEETQYF,TGCAGCGTTATGGAGGAGACCCAGTACTTC
TRBV4-1,TRBJ2-7,TRBD1,once,CASSPHPGQGLEQYF,TGCGCCAGCAGCCCGCACCCGGGACAGGGTCTCGAGCAGTACTTC
TRBV28,TRBJ2-1,NA,NA,CASSTNGLPSFF,TGTGCCAGCAGTACGAACGGACTTCCATCGTTCTTC
TRBV29-1,TRBJ2-7,NA,NA,CSVERQGKDEQYF,TGCAGCGTTGAAAGGCAGGGGAAGGACGAGCAGTACTTC
TRBV5-1,TRBJ2-3,TRBD1,NA,CASSVKRQGPDTQYF,TGCGCCAGCAGCGTAAAAAGACAGGGCCCAGATACGCAGTATTTT
TRBV4-1,TRBJ1-3,TRBD1,NA,CASSQGMNTGTGGNTIYF,TGCGCCAGCAGCCAAGGGATGAATACCGGGACAGGAGGAAACACCATATATTTT
TRBV20-1,TRBJ2-1,TRBD2,NA,CSAALLAGRDSEQFF,TGCAGTGCTGCCCTACTAGCGGGGAGGGACAGTGAGCAGTTCTTC
TRBV5-1,TRBJ1-1,NA,many,CASSFAQGRTEAFF,TGCGCCAGCAGCTTCGCACAGGGAAGGACTGAAGCTTTCTTT
TRBV15,TRBJ2-7,NA,NA,CATSRDNGQDPYEQYF,TGTGCCACCAGCAGAGATAACGGGCAGGACCCCTACGAGCAGTACTTC
TRBV7-9,TRBJ2-7,NA,NA,CASSLEAFDEQYF,TGTGCCAGCAGCTTAGAGGCATTCGACGAGCAGTACTTC
TRBV4-2,TRBJ2-1,NA,NA,CASSQVSYSLPGNEQFF,TGTGCCAGCAGCCAAGTGTCATACTCCCTACCCGGCAATGAGCAGTTCTTC
TRBV7-9,TRBJ1-1,NA,NA,CASSLEAGIEAFF,TGTGCCAGCAGCTTAGAAGCAGGGATTGAAGCTTTCTTT
TRBV20-1,TRBJ1-1,NA,NA,CSPSRYTEAFF,TGCAGTCCTTCTAGGTACACTGAAGCTTTCTTT
TRBV20-1,TRBJ1-5,NA,NA,CSVGTQINQPQHF,TGCAGTGTAGGGACTCAGATCAATCAGCCCCAGCATTTT
TRBV12-3/TRBV12-4,TRBJ1-2,NA,NA,CASSSGWDGGYTF,TGTGCCAGCAGTTCCGGCTGGGATGGGGGCTACACCTTC
TRBV12-3/TRBV12-4,TRBJ1-2,TRBD1,few,CASSADRDIHHGYTF,TGTGCCAGCAGCGCGGACAGGGACATTCACCATGGCTACACCTTC
TRBV4-2,TRBJ2-3,NA,NA,CASSQAPTSLLYSSTDTQYF,TGTGCCAGCAGCCAAGCCCCAACTAGTTTACTATATTCTAGCACAGATACGCAGTATTTT
TRBV5-5,TRBJ2-5,NA,many,CASSLIASREAQYF,TGTGCCAGCAGCTTAATAGCGTCCAGGGAGGCCCAGTACTTC
TRBV6-5,TRBJ1-2,TRBD1,NA,CASSSANRGRSLYGYTF,TGTGCCAGCAGTTCCGCGAACAGGGGGCGCTCCCTTTATGGCTACACCTTC
TRBV20-1,TRBJ2-5,TRBD1,NA,CSAETGGETQYF,TGCAGTGCTGAGACAGGGGGAGAGACCCAGTACTTC
TRBV5-5,TRBJ2-7,NA,NA,CASILTGTYEQYF,TGTGCCAGCATCTTGACAGGAACCTATGAGCAGTACTTC
TRBV30,TRBJ2-3,NA,few,CAWSVGAADTQYF,TGTGCCTGGAGTGTTGGGGCGGCAGATACGCAGTATTTT
TRBV28,TRBJ1-1,TRBD1,few,CASSLYPGQGSVGAFF,TGTGCCAGCAGTTTATACCCGGGACAGGGGAGTGTTGGAGCTTTCTTT
TRBV10-3,TRBJ2-7,NA,many,CATSARGGPYEQYF,TGTGCCACCTCGGCCAGGGGGGGCCCCTACGAGCAGTACTTC
TRBV12-3/TRBV12-4,TRBJ1-5,NA,NA,CASSIGNVGQPQHF,TGTGCCAGCAGTATTGGGAATGTTGGACAGCCCCAGCATTTT